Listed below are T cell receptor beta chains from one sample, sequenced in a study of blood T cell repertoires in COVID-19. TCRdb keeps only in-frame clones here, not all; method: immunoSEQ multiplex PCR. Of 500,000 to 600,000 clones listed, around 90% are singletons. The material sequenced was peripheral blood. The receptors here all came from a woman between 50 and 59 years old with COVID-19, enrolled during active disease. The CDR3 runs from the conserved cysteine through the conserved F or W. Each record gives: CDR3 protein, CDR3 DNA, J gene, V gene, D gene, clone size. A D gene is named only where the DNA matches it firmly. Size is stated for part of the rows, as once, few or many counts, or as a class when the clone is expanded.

CDR3 protein: CASSVGTSNTDTQYF; CDR3 DNA: TGTGCCAGCAGCGTAGGAACTAGCAACACAGATACGCAGTATTTT; J gene: TRBJ2-3; V gene: TRBV9; D gene: .; clone size: .
CDR3 protein: CSVGYSNQPQHF; CDR3 DNA: TGCAGCGTTGGTTATAGCAATCAGCCCCAGCATTTT; J gene: TRBJ1-5; V gene: TRBV29-1; D gene: .; clone size: .
CDR3 protein: CASSSDPWTQRHEQYF; CDR3 DNA: TGTGCCAGCAGTTCCGATCCTTGGACACAGAGGCACGAGCAGTACTTC; J gene: TRBJ2-7; V gene: TRBV6-5; D gene: .; clone size: .
CDR3 protein: CASSLGYREGQPQHF; CDR3 DNA: TGTGCCAGCAGTCTAGGGTACAGGGAAGGTCAGCCCCAGCATTTT; J gene: TRBJ1-5; V gene: TRBV27; D gene: .; clone size: .
CDR3 protein: CASSIELARRDTQYF; CDR3 DNA: TGTGCCAGTAGTATCGAGCTTGCGAGGCGAGATACGCAGTATTTT; J gene: TRBJ2-3; V gene: TRBV19; D gene: .; clone size: .
CDR3 protein: CASSEALRGYTEAFF; CDR3 DNA: TGTGCCAGCAGTGAAGCGCTTAGGGGCTACACTGAAGCTTTCTTT; J gene: TRBJ1-1; V gene: TRBV6-1; D gene: .; clone size: .
CDR3 protein: CASTLPGIEAFF; CDR3 DNA: TGCGCCAGCACCCTTCCAGGGATTGAAGCTTTCTTT; J gene: TRBJ1-1; V gene: TRBV10-2; D gene: .; clone size: .
CDR3 protein: CAWSVGGDEQYF; CDR3 DNA: TGTGCCTGGAGTGTTGGAGGGGACGAGCAGTACTTC; J gene: TRBJ2-7; V gene: TRBV30; D gene: .; clone size: .
CDR3 protein: CATSEQGASQPQHF; CDR3 DNA: TGTGCCACCTCGGAACAGGGGGCATCTCAGCCCCAGCATTTT; J gene: TRBJ1-5; V gene: TRBV24-1; D gene: TRBD1; clone size: .
CDR3 protein: CASGSGHEEETQYF; CDR3 DNA: TGTGCCAGCGGTTCGGGACACGAAGAAGAGACCCAGTACTTC; J gene: TRBJ2-5; V gene: TRBV6-5; D gene: .; clone size: once
CDR3 protein: CASSLGTSRRWNEQFF; CDR3 DNA: TGCGCCAGCAGCCTCGGGACTAGTCGGCGCTGGAATGAGCAGTTCTTC; J gene: TRBJ2-1; V gene: TRBV5-1; D gene: TRBD2; clone size: once
CDR3 protein: CASSLPFGEKLFF; CDR3 DNA: TGTGCCAGCAGCTTACCTTTCGGGGAAAAACTGTTTTTT; J gene: TRBJ1-4; V gene: TRBV7-2; D gene: .; clone size: .
CDR3 protein: CATDSDRGGQPQHF; CDR3 DNA: TGTGCCACCGACTCGGACAGGGGAGGTCAGCCCCAGCATTTT; J gene: TRBJ1-5; V gene: TRBV28; D gene: TRBD1; clone size: .
CDR3 protein: CASSTPQGAGNTIYF; CDR3 DNA: TGTGCCAGCAGCACGCCACAGGGGGCTGGAAACACCATATATTTT; J gene: TRBJ1-3; V gene: TRBV5-6; D gene: TRBD1; clone size: .
CDR3 protein: CASSDQRGTQYF; CDR3 DNA: TGCGCCAGCAGCGACCAAAGAGGGACCCAGTACTTC; J gene: TRBJ2-5; V gene: TRBV10-1; D gene: .; clone size: few
CDR3 protein: CASIRTLHTEAFF; CDR3 DNA: TGTGCCAGCATAAGGACATTACACACTGAAGCTTTCTTT; J gene: TRBJ1-1; V gene: TRBV6-5; D gene: .; clone size: .
CDR3 protein: CASSVAGAGDTEAFF; CDR3 DNA: TGTGCCAGCAGCGTCGCAGGGGCAGGGGACACTGAAGCTTTCTTT; J gene: TRBJ1-1; V gene: TRBV11-2; D gene: .; clone size: .
CDR3 protein: CASSLDIRRDYEQYF; CDR3 DNA: TGTGCCAGCAGCTTGGATATACGGCGGGACTACGAGCAGTACTTC; J gene: TRBJ2-7; V gene: TRBV5-6; D gene: .; clone size: .
CDR3 protein: CASSVRTSGGTNTGELFF; CDR3 DNA: TGTGCCAGCAGCGTAAGGACTAGCGGGGGCACGAACACCGGGGAGCTGTTTTTT; J gene: TRBJ2-2; V gene: TRBV9; D gene: TRBD2; clone size: .
CDR3 protein: CASSPQGRSNYGYTF; CDR3 DNA: TGTGCCAGCAGCCCACAGGGTAGGAGTAACTATGGCTACACCTTC; J gene: TRBJ1-2; V gene: TRBV9; D gene: .; clone size: .
CDR3 protein: CASSLGAGVYNEQFF; CDR3 DNA: TGTGCCAGCAGCTTAGGGGCAGGGGTATACAATGAGCAGTTCTTC; J gene: TRBJ2-1; V gene: TRBV11-2; D gene: .; clone size: .
CDR3 protein: CASSFELRGYNEQFF; CDR3 DNA: TGTGCCAGCAGCTTTGAGCTCAGGGGGTACAATGAGCAGTTCTTC; J gene: TRBJ2-1; V gene: TRBV5-6; D gene: TRBD1; clone size: .
CDR3 protein: CASSIRGYSNQPQHF; CDR3 DNA: TGTGCCAGTAGTATCCGAGGTTATAGCAATCAGCCCCAGCATTTT; J gene: TRBJ1-5; V gene: TRBV19; D gene: .; clone size: .
CDR3 protein: CASSIPGQASGNTIYF; CDR3 DNA: TGTGCCAGTAGTATTCCCGGACAGGCCTCTGGAAACACCATATATTTT; J gene: TRBJ1-3; V gene: TRBV19; D gene: TRBD1; clone size: .
CDR3 protein: CASSPGAVLGTETQYF; CDR3 DNA: TGTGCCAGCAGCCCGGGAGCGGTCCTGGGGACGGAGACCCAGTACTTC; J gene: TRBJ2-5; V gene: TRBV3-1/TRBV3-2; D gene: .; clone size: .
CDR3 protein: CASSYSSGGAGEAFF; CDR3 DNA: TGTGCCAGCAGTTACTCGTCGGGGGGCGCAGGTGAAGCTTTCTTT; J gene: TRBJ1-1; V gene: TRBV6-5; D gene: .; clone size: once
CDR3 protein: CAWSPPSATRYNEQFF; CDR3 DNA: TGTGCCTGGAGTCCCCCTAGCGCTACGCGCTACAATGAGCAGTTCTTC; J gene: TRBJ2-1; V gene: TRBV30; D gene: .; clone size: .
CDR3 protein: CASSDGASGGARNIQYF; CDR3 DNA: TGTGCCAGCAGTGACGGTGCTAGCGGGGGGGCCAGGAACATTCAGTACTTC; J gene: TRBJ2-4; V gene: TRBV6-1; D gene: TRBD2; clone size: .
CDR3 protein: CASSPRQGLGNEQYF; CDR3 DNA: TGTGCCAGCTCACCACGGCAGGGGCTAGGCAACGAGCAGTACTTC; J gene: TRBJ2-7; V gene: TRBV18; D gene: .; clone size: once